This T cell receptor (beta chain) comes out of a study of preoperative IRX-2 immunotherapy in early breast cancer. The treatment denotes: preoperative locoregional IRX-2 cytokine immunotherapy. This phase Ib study tested locoregional IRX-2 cytokine immunotherapy given before surgery. The V gene's germline CDR1 is SGHVS and CDR2 FNYEAQ. V dropped 6 bases and J dropped 3 bases, with 10 bases sitting between them. The CDR3 has 13 residues. Generated by immunoSEQ multiplex PCR, the TCRdb table keeps only in-frame clones and is missing some. The sample lists around 35,000 clones; about 95% were seen once. Sampling was performed from a patient treated with IRX-2 immunotherapy. The receptor's source is a human donor with breast cancer. The genes are TRBV7-6 and TRBJ2-3; D gene uncertain. In DNA form, the CDR3 reads TGTGCCAGCAGTTACCCTGAGACAGATACGCAGTATTTT. As protein: CASSYPETDTQYF.